Listed below are T cell receptor beta chains from one sample, sequenced in a study of blood T cell repertoires in COVID-19. Clones were sequenced by immunoSEQ multiplex PCR, and TCRdb holds only the in-frame ones, with some missing. The sample lists about 180,000 clones, more than 75% occurring once. The sample was PBMCs or T cells enriched from blood (not recorded which). These receptors were collected from a woman aged 25 to 39 who had recovered from COVID-19. Both conserved end residues are part of each CDR3. The order of the fields is J gene, V gene, D gene, clone size, CDR3 protein, CDR3 DNA. D genes are given only for firm matches. Size tells how often a clone was seen (once, few, many) or the class of an expanded clone, and some rows leave it out.

j_gene: TRBJ2-1
v_gene: TRBV3-1/TRBV3-2
d_gene: .
abundance: .
CDR3aa: CASSQEAGSGNEQFF
CDR3nt: TGTGCCAGCAGCCAAGAGGCAGGGTCAGGCAATGAGCAGTTCTTC

j_gene: TRBJ1-2
v_gene: TRBV6-2/TRBV6-3
d_gene: .
abundance: .
CDR3aa: CASSYGGQNIYGYTF
CDR3nt: TGTGCCAGCAGTTACGGCGGACAGAACATCTATGGCTACACCTTC

j_gene: TRBJ2-1
v_gene: TRBV5-6
d_gene: .
abundance: once
CDR3aa: CASITAGTYNEQFF
CDR3nt: TGTGCCAGCATAACGGCAGGCACCTACAATGAGCAGTTCTTC

j_gene: TRBJ2-7
v_gene: TRBV6-1
d_gene: .
abundance: once
CDR3aa: CASSDRTQGPYEQYF
CDR3nt: TGTGCCAGCAGTGACCGGACTCAAGGGCCCTACGAGCAGTACTTC

j_gene: TRBJ2-3
v_gene: TRBV9
d_gene: TRBD2
abundance: .
CDR3aa: CASSVALPGLAGVFGTGTDTQYF
CDR3nt: TGTGCCAGCAGCGTAGCACTACCTGGACTAGCGGGAGTATTCGGCACGGGGACAGATACGCAGTATTTT

j_gene: TRBJ1-2
v_gene: TRBV24-1
d_gene: .
abundance: .
CDR3aa: CATSDPYSRAGYTF
CDR3nt: TGTGCCACCAGTGACCCCTATTCCAGGGCTGGCTACACCTTC

j_gene: TRBJ2-7
v_gene: TRBV5-1
d_gene: TRBD2
abundance: .
CDR3aa: CASSLAGGSSYEQYF
CDR3nt: TGCGCCAGCAGCTTGGCCGGGGGGTCGTCCTACGAGCAGTACTTC

j_gene: TRBJ1-2
v_gene: TRBV9
d_gene: TRBD1
abundance: .
CDR3aa: CASSARQGESYGYTF
CDR3nt: TGTGCCAGCAGCGCGAGACAGGGAGAGAGCTATGGCTACACCTTC

j_gene: TRBJ2-5
v_gene: TRBV23-1
d_gene: .
abundance: .
CDR3aa: CASSPRDTQETQYF
CDR3nt: TGCGCCAGCAGCCCCCGGGACACTCAAGAGACCCAGTACTTC

j_gene: TRBJ2-1
v_gene: TRBV10-3
d_gene: TRBD2
abundance: .
CDR3aa: CAISEGTLSGRAADEQFF
CDR3nt: TGTGCCATCAGTGAGGGGACTCTTAGCGGGAGGGCCGCAGATGAGCAGTTCTTC

j_gene: TRBJ2-7
v_gene: TRBV19
d_gene: TRBD1
abundance: .
CDR3aa: CASSITGGSYEQYF
CDR3nt: TGTGCCAGTAGTATAACAGGGGGCTCGTACGAGCAGTACTTC

j_gene: TRBJ2-1
v_gene: TRBV28
d_gene: .
abundance: .
CDR3aa: CASSPLEGQGYRYEQFF
CDR3nt: TGTGCCAGCAGCCCCCTCGAAGGTCAGGGGTATAGGTATGAGCAGTTCTTC

j_gene: TRBJ2-7
v_gene: TRBV20-1
d_gene: .
abundance: .
CDR3aa: CSVLTSYEQYF
CDR3nt: TGCAGTGTTCTCACTTCCTACGAGCAGTACTTC

j_gene: TRBJ2-7
v_gene: TRBV11-3
d_gene: TRBD1
abundance: .
CDR3aa: CASSRGTGTGQYF
CDR3nt: TGTGCCAGCAGCCGAGGGACAGGGACCGGGCAGTACTTC

j_gene: TRBJ1-5
v_gene: TRBV27
d_gene: .
abundance: .
CDR3aa: CASRRGHQIGQPQHF
CDR3nt: TGTGCCAGCAGGAGGGGACACCAAATAGGTCAGCCCCAGCATTTT

j_gene: TRBJ2-3
v_gene: TRBV6-5
d_gene: TRBD2
abundance: many
CDR3aa: CASRRGLAGTDTQYF
CDR3nt: TGTGCCAGCAGGAGGGGACTAGCGGGCACAGATACGCAGTATTTT

j_gene: TRBJ1-5
v_gene: TRBV29-1
d_gene: .
abundance: .
CDR3aa: CSVGQGNQPQHF
CDR3nt: TGCAGCGTTGGACAGGGCAATCAGCCCCAGCATTTT

j_gene: TRBJ1-5
v_gene: TRBV3-1/TRBV3-2
d_gene: .
abundance: .
CDR3aa: CASSQGSASNQPQHF
CDR3nt: TGTGCCAGCAGCCAAGGGTCAGCGTCTAATCAGCCCCAGCATTTT

j_gene: TRBJ1-1
v_gene: TRBV28
d_gene: .
abundance: few
CDR3aa: CASRGRGAYLDAFF
CDR3nt: TGTGCCAGCAGGGGGAGGGGGGCTTACCTGGATGCTTTCTTT

j_gene: TRBJ1-1
v_gene: TRBV6-5
d_gene: .
abundance: once
CDR3aa: CASSYTGNTEAFF
CDR3nt: TGTGCCAGCAGTTACACCGGTAACACTGAAGCTTTCTTT

j_gene: TRBJ2-2
v_gene: TRBV4-1
d_gene: TRBD1
abundance: .
CDR3aa: CASSEQQGASTGELFF
CDR3nt: TGCGCCAGCAGCGAACAACAGGGGGCGAGCACCGGGGAGCTGTTTTTT

j_gene: TRBJ1-1
v_gene: TRBV7-2
d_gene: TRBD1
abundance: .
CDR3aa: CASSLDVGGQSEAFF
CDR3nt: TGTGCCAGCAGCTTAGACGTGGGGGGACAGTCTGAAGCTTTCTTT

j_gene: TRBJ2-7
v_gene: TRBV5-1
d_gene: TRBD2
abundance: .
CDR3aa: CASSLGLAGIYEQYF
CDR3nt: TGCGCCAGCAGCTTAGGACTAGCGGGAATCTACGAGCAGTACTTC

j_gene: TRBJ2-7
v_gene: TRBV3-1/TRBV3-2
d_gene: TRBD1
abundance: .
CDR3aa: CASSHMGQGAREQYF
CDR3nt: TGTGCCAGCAGCCATATGGGACAGGGGGCGCGTGAGCAGTACTTC

j_gene: TRBJ2-6
v_gene: TRBV15
d_gene: .
abundance: .
CDR3aa: CATSSDRIAGANVLTF
CDR3nt: TGTGCCACCAGCAGTGACAGGATCGCTGGGGCCAACGTCCTGACTTTC

j_gene: TRBJ2-3
v_gene: TRBV3-1/TRBV3-2
d_gene: .
abundance: few
CDR3aa: CASSPNGQSTDTQYF
CDR3nt: TGTGCCAGCAGCCCTAACGGACAGTCCACAGATACGCAGTATTTT

j_gene: TRBJ2-5
v_gene: TRBV4-2
d_gene: .
abundance: .
CDR3aa: CASSQGNGFQETQYF
CDR3nt: TGTGCCAGCAGCCAAGGTAATGGCTTTCAAGAGACCCAGTACTTC

j_gene: TRBJ2-7
v_gene: TRBV7-9
d_gene: TRBD1
abundance: .
CDR3aa: CASSLSTGQGEQYF
CDR3nt: TGTGCCAGCAGCTTAAGCACGGGACAGGGCGAGCAGTACTTC

j_gene: TRBJ1-2
v_gene: TRBV19
d_gene: TRBD1
abundance: .
CDR3aa: CASSIEGQAPANYGYTF
CDR3nt: TGTGCCAGTAGTATTGAGGGACAGGCACCAGCTAACTATGGCTACACCTTC

j_gene: TRBJ2-1
v_gene: TRBV5-1
d_gene: .
abundance: .
CDR3aa: CASSSGYNEQFF
CDR3nt: TGCGCCAGCAGCTCCGGCTACAATGAGCAGTTCTTC

j_gene: TRBJ2-7
v_gene: TRBV5-1
d_gene: TRBD1
abundance: .
CDR3aa: CASSLGGQGEDEQYF
CDR3nt: TGCGCCAGCAGCTTGGGGGGACAGGGTGAAGACGAGCAGTACTTC

j_gene: TRBJ2-3
v_gene: TRBV7-9
d_gene: .
abundance: .
CDR3aa: CASSFGPVSDTQYF
CDR3nt: TGTGCCAGCAGCTTTGGCCCAGTTTCGGATACGCAGTATTTT

j_gene: TRBJ1-2
v_gene: TRBV14
d_gene: .
abundance: .
CDR3aa: CASSQAGKGYGYTF
CDR3nt: TGTGCCAGCAGCCAAGCAGGGAAAGGCTATGGCTACACCTTC

j_gene: TRBJ2-5
v_gene: TRBV28
d_gene: TRBD1
abundance: .
CDR3aa: CASSLWGQAQETQYF
CDR3nt: TGTGCCAGCAGTTTATGGGGACAGGCTCAAGAGACCCAGTACTTC

j_gene: TRBJ1-2
v_gene: TRBV3-1/TRBV3-2
d_gene: TRBD1
abundance: few
CDR3aa: CASSQGTGNGYTF
CDR3nt: TGTGCCAGCAGCCAAGGGACAGGGAACGGCTACACCTTC

j_gene: TRBJ2-6
v_gene: TRBV18
d_gene: TRBD1
abundance: .
CDR3aa: CASSTPGQGAVGANVLTF
CDR3nt: TGTGCCAGCTCAACGCCGGGACAGGGGGCAGTTGGGGCCAACGTCCTGACTTTC

j_gene: TRBJ2-1
v_gene: TRBV24-1
d_gene: .
abundance: .
CDR3aa: CATGAINNEQFF
CDR3nt: TGTGCCACCGGGGCTATAAACAATGAGCAGTTCTTC

j_gene: TRBJ1-4
v_gene: TRBV5-4
d_gene: TRBD1
abundance: .
CDR3aa: CASSAGGRNEKLFF
CDR3nt: TGTGCCAGCAGCGCAGGGGGGAGGAATGAAAAACTGTTTTTT

j_gene: TRBJ1-6
v_gene: TRBV7-8
d_gene: TRBD1
abundance: .
CDR3aa: CASSLGDRGQSPLHF
CDR3nt: TGTGCCAGCAGCTTAGGGGACAGGGGCCAATCACCCCTCCACTTT

j_gene: TRBJ1-1
v_gene: TRBV4-1
d_gene: .
abundance: .
CDR3aa: CASSPGMGTRGTEAFF
CDR3nt: TGCGCCAGCAGCCCTGGGATGGGAACCCGGGGCACTGAAGCTTTCTTT

j_gene: TRBJ2-1
v_gene: TRBV28
d_gene: TRBD1
abundance: .
CDR3aa: CAVRGSSYNEQFF
CDR3nt: TGTGCCGTCAGGGGGAGCTCCTACAATGAGCAGTTCTTC

j_gene: TRBJ1-2
v_gene: TRBV7-2
d_gene: .
abundance: .
CDR3aa: CASSLVNYGYTF
CDR3nt: TGTGCCAGCAGCTTAGTAAACTATGGCTACACCTTC

j_gene: TRBJ2-7
v_gene: TRBV9
d_gene: .
abundance: .
CDR3aa: CASSVATGDYEQYF
CDR3nt: TGTGCCAGCAGCGTAGCCACGGGGGATTACGAGCAGTACTTC

j_gene: TRBJ1-6
v_gene: TRBV3-1/TRBV3-2
d_gene: TRBD1
abundance: .
CDR3aa: CASSRTGFYNSPLHF
CDR3nt: TGTGCCAGCAGCCGGACAGGGTTCTATAATTCACCCCTCCACTTT

j_gene: TRBJ1-4
v_gene: TRBV3-1/TRBV3-2
d_gene: .
abundance: .
CDR3aa: CASSQDHAQVVKLFF
CDR3nt: TGTGCCAGCAGCCAAGATCATGCCCAGGTCGTAAAACTGTTTTTT

j_gene: TRBJ2-3
v_gene: TRBV10-3
d_gene: TRBD2
abundance: few
CDR3aa: CAISGVSGDTDTQYF
CDR3nt: TGTGCCATCAGTGGGGTTAGCGGGGACACAGATACGCAGTATTTT

j_gene: TRBJ2-1
v_gene: TRBV24-1
d_gene: .
abundance: .
CDR3aa: CATSREQHPVIGQFF
CDR3nt: TGTGCCACCAGTCGGGAGCAACATCCGGTCATTGGGCAGTTCTTC

j_gene: TRBJ2-1
v_gene: TRBV7-9
d_gene: TRBD2
abundance: .
CDR3aa: CASSFGGSAAEEQFF
CDR3nt: TGTGCCAGCAGCTTCGGCGGGAGTGCGGCCGAGGAGCAGTTCTTC

j_gene: TRBJ2-1
v_gene: TRBV19
d_gene: TRBD2
abundance: .
CDR3aa: CASSSGLAPYNEQFF
CDR3nt: TGTGCCAGTAGTTCTGGACTAGCGCCATACAATGAGCAGTTCTTC

j_gene: TRBJ1-1
v_gene: TRBV27
d_gene: TRBD1
abundance: .
CDR3aa: CASSSGQPMNTEAFF
CDR3nt: TGTGCCAGCAGTTCGGGACAGCCTATGAACACTGAAGCTTTCTTT

j_gene: TRBJ1-6
v_gene: TRBV5-1
d_gene: .
abundance: .
CDR3aa: CASSWAGMDSPLHF
CDR3nt: TGCGCCAGCAGCTGGGCAGGGATGGATTCACCCCTCCACTTT

j_gene: TRBJ2-2
v_gene: TRBV14
d_gene: .
abundance: .
CDR3aa: CASSQTNTGELFF
CDR3nt: TGTGCCAGCAGCCAAACTAACACCGGGGAGCTGTTTTTT

j_gene: TRBJ1-1
v_gene: TRBV2
d_gene: .
abundance: .
CDR3aa: CASSDFNSAFF
CDR3nt: TGTGCCAGCAGTGATTTTAACAGCGCTTTCTTT

j_gene: TRBJ2-3
v_gene: TRBV9
d_gene: .
abundance: once
CDR3aa: CASSVDPKRGDTQYF
CDR3nt: TGTGCCAGCAGCGTAGACCCGAAGCGAGGAGATACGCAGTATTTT

j_gene: TRBJ2-7
v_gene: TRBV30
d_gene: .
abundance: .
CDR3aa: CAWERGRGAVGEQYF
CDR3nt: TGTGCCTGGGAGAGGGGACGGGGGGCCGTCGGGGAGCAGTACTTC

j_gene: TRBJ1-1
v_gene: TRBV21-1
d_gene: .
abundance: .
CDR3aa: CASSYRGGSTTEAFF
CDR3nt: TGTGCCAGCAGCTACAGAGGGGGCAGTACCACTGAAGCTTTCTTT